The T cell receptor (beta chain) described here comes from a study of PD-1 blockade in classical Hodgkin lymphoma (dated by TCRdb to about 2020). Regarding the study in general: Nivolumab dosing was 3 mg/kg intravenously every 2 weeks, continuing until either disease progression or unacceptable toxicity. A peripheral blood immune signature of response to PD-1 blockade in classical Hodgkin lymphoma was defined using TCR beta sequencing and CyTOF.

Trimming costs V 2 bases and J 2 bases, and their ends lie 6 bases apart. Sequences MNHEY (CDR1) and SMNVEV (CDR2) are obtained from the germline V gene (reference sequence). The CDR3 contains 13 residues, cysteine and phenylalanine counted. The only DNA kept is the CDR3, 39 bases in frame from the first base. On this clone: It has no known antigen specificity. The input lacks base qualities; no much larger clone sits a single base away.

In light of the paper, this sample's time point label describes: cycle 4 day 1 (C4D1), after six to seven weeks of nivolumab. Relapse after autologous stem cell transplantation had occurred in all trial patients, and cohorts A, B and C were distinguished by prior brentuximab vedotin exposure. A Miltenyi CD4+ T cell isolation kit was used for magnetic negative selection to purify CD4+ T cells from thawed PBMCs. The trial cohort was composed of about 54 patients with relapsed/refractory classical Hodgkin lymphoma, for whom complete response, partial response or progressive disease was recorded as best overall response. In the multi-cohort phase II CheckMate 205 trial, trial patients received single-agent nivolumab. An independent review committee assessed best overall response by applying the 2007 International Working Group response criteria. PBMCs from the trial were collected at three points: immediately before nivolumab initiation (C1D1), and during therapy at cycle 2 day 1 and cycle 4 day 1. Peripheral blood was collected in 8 mL Vacutainer Cell Preparation Tubes, from which PBMCs were isolated by centrifugation and then cryopreserved. Purified CD4+ and CD8+ fractions were prepared only for cases in which an additional PBMC sample was available. Magnetically labelled cells were removed on LS columns in a quadroMACS separator, and the flow-through was collected as the purified fraction.

What the work shows at the level of the full study, not this receptor alone: Among trial patients, those achieving complete response had baseline diversity similar to that of newly diagnosed patients, while diversity was significantly lower in partial responders and progressors. The study was limited to a single clinical trial cohort, and causes of repertoire differences, possibly disease activity or prior therapy, remained undefined. CD4+ but not CD8+ TCR diversity rose significantly by C4D1 (p=0.0027 vs p=0.16), most apparent in complete responders (p=0.02). Diversity was lower in patients who began nivolumab less than 1 year after ASCT, so these patients were left out of later analyses to avoid confounding by immune reconstitution. Baseline TCR diversity was reported as lower in newly diagnosed patients than in healthy donors, and lower still in relapsed/refractory patients.

The Qiagen DNeasy kit was used to extract genomic DNA both from unsorted PBMCs and from the negatively selected CD4+ and CD8+ fractions. Using primers that anneal to V and J segments, immunoSEQ multiplex PCR amplified the TCR beta CDR3 regions. A synthetic immune receptor repertoire was used to minimize amplification bias, and any remaining bias was removed computationally after sequencing. Regarding the original processing steps: Repertoire diversity was quantified as the Shannon entropy index using custom Python scripts. Unsorted, CD4+ and CD8+ repertoires were analyzed separately, except in combined analyses where CD4+ and CD8+ sequences were merged in silico. A clone counted as expanded when the clone's frequency after treatment rose at least 2-fold relative to C1D1, and clones undetected at baseline were given a pseudocount of 0.5. Clones with 0 or 1 copy at C1D1 were defined as singleton clones, while clones with 2 or more copies were defined as non-singleton clones. Clones expanded in unsorted samples were annotated as CD4+, CD8+ or unknown by matching protein sequences in sorted samples from the same patient. Wilcoxon tests on paired samples were used to test diversity changes from C1D1 to C4D1. TCRdb took over this immuneACCESS table, retaining in-frame rearrangements with V and J assigned. Such tables are incomplete; in checked studies, under half of the missing clones stem from an unresolved V gene, and the remainder is unexplained. V, J and clone size reflect that table, while D and trimming were determined from the DNA. Here the sample has approximately 22,000 clones; under 75% occur a single time. Roughly 1.2% of the sample lies in the top ten.

Sample: CD4+ T cells from blood, taken before the fourth cycle of nivolumab. The sequence derives from a human donor with classical Hodgkin lymphoma. The sequence joins TRBV27 to TRBJ1-1; the D gene assignment is ambiguous. Here is the DNA: TGTGCCAGCAGTTTAGTCAGAAACACTGAAGCTTTCTTT. It codes for CASSLVRNTEAFF.